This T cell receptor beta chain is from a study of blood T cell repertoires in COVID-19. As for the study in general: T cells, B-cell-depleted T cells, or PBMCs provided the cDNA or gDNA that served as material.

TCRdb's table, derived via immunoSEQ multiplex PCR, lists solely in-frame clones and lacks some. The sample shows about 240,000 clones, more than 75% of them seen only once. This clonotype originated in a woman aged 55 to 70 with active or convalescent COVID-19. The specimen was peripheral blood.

The CDR3 loop reads CASSLSYGTVNEKLFF. CDR3 nucleotides: TGTGCCAGCAGCTTAAGTTACGGGACAGTTAATGAAAAACTGTTTTTT. V is TRBV7-9 and J is TRBJ1-4; TRBD1 matches 7 bases. CDR3 size: 16 residues. Germline lookup yields CDR1 SEHNR and CDR2 FQNEAQ (reference sequence). V was clipped by 2 bases and J by 4 bases; unmatched bases: 7.